The 32 T cell receptor beta chains given below trace back to one sample, sequenced in a study of T cell repertoires in cytomegalovirus infection (dated 2019 in TCRdb). According to the study, the label for this sample's treatment or condition signals: in vitro stimulation with specific CMV peptide epitopes to enrich CMV-specific T cells. The instrument was an Illumina HiSeq 1500. TCRdb reanalyzed the raw reads on its own, using fastp at Q25 for trimming and MiXCR for clone calling, and kept in-frame beta chains. For every CDR3 protein sequence, its rows merge into one entry that carries the most common genes and DNA. In all, the sample holds about 920,000 distinct CDR3 sequences, and about a third of those were seen once. Over 13% of the sample lies in the top ten. These TCRs are of unknown antigen specificity. The sequenced sample was cultured CD8+ T cells from PBMCs, obtained from culture after CMV antigen stimulation. These receptors all stem from a human donor in good health (CMV status not recorded). Some clones in this sample may be carry-over from other donors' samples.

This chain uses TRBV12-3 or TRBV12-4 with TRBJ1-2; 7 nucleotides match TRBD1. This CDR3 has 14 amino acids. J was trimmed by 6 bases and V by 1 base; bases with no gene match: 5. This CDR3 is CASSLEGGWDGYTF. In DNA form, the CDR3 reads TGTGCCAGCAGTTTAGAAGGGGGCTGGGATGGCTACACCTTC.

With respect to this clonotype: One end of the junction varies from germline; a read error may be responsible. CDR3 sequence reads: CVSLLPVGEKLFF. The DNA of the CDR3 is TGTGTCAGTCTTCTCCCGGTTGGGGAAAAACTGTTTTTT. The chain carries TRBV19 and TRBJ1-4; D is uncertain. Germline V lookup: CDR1 LNHDA, CDR2 SQIVND (reference sequence). The CDR3 extends over 13 amino acids.

Note on this clonotype: Just one base apart from a much larger clone, this may be a read error. J is TRBJ2-7 and V is TRBV6-1, with D perhaps TRBD2 (6 bases). The germline V gene encodes CDR1 MNHNS and CDR2 SASEGT. The CDR3 runs 14 residues. The V and J ends lost 1 base and 7 bases respectively, with 14 bases between them. CDR3 region: CASSEGPGLHEQYV. The CDR3, as DNA: TGTGCCAGCAGTGAAGGCCCGGGACTCCATGAGCAGTACGTC.

In the case of this clonotype: A much larger clone lies one base from this, so it may be a read error. This chain links TRBV12-3 or TRBV12-4 with TRBJ2-5; D not resolved. The CDR3 is 13 residues long. The CDR3 loop is CANSFLSQETQYF. The DNA for the CDR3 is TGTGCCAACAGTTTTCTCTCCCAAGAGACCCAGTACTTC.

DNA of the CDR3: TGTGCCAGCAGCCACACGGGGACAGGGGGTAGTGCTTTCTTT. This sequence encodes CASSHTGTGGSAFF. The chain is built from TRBV6-6 and TRBJ1-1; 11 positions match TRBD1. Trimming removed 6 bases from V and 11 bases from J; junction bases left unmatched: 11. The CDR3 loop spans 14 amino acids. Germline CDR1 reads MNHNY; CDR2 reads SVGAGI (reference sequence).

This clonotype was counted many times. The gene calls are TRBV7-2 and TRBJ2-3, with TRBD2 matching over 9 bases. The CDR3 totals 17 residues. After removal of 6 bases from V and 2 bases from J, the junction contained 12 bases not matched to a gene. Germline V gene lookup returns CDR1 SGHTA and CDR2 FQGNSA. CDR3 residues: CASRGQRASGATDTQYF. The CDR3 DNA reads TGTGCCAGCAGGGGGCAAAGGGCTAGCGGGGCCACAGATACGCAGTATTTT.

The J gene is TRBJ1-2, the V gene TRBV7-8, with 8 bases aligning to TRBD1. There are 14 residues in the CDR3. V lost 6 bases, J lost 3 bases, and 6 bases stayed unmatched. Germline assignment: CDR1 SGHVS and CDR2 FQNEAQ. The CDR3 loop reads CASRSRGPDYGYTF. The DNA for the CDR3 is TGTGCCAGCAGATCCAGGGGGCCAGACTATGGCTACACCTTC.

This clonotype was detected many times. This chain connects TRBV6-5 to TRBJ2-7, with TRBD2 as a possible D gene (5 bases). The length of the CDR3 is 15 residues. Per the germline V gene, CDR1 is MNHEY and CDR2 is SVGAGI. Trimming shortened V by 0 bases and J by 0 bases, and 9 bases separated the two germline ends. CDR3 protein: CASSYSEVGSYEQYF. CDR3 bases: TGTGCCAGCAGTTACTCGGAGGTGGGCTCCTACGAGCAGTACTTC.

V is TRBV6-6 and J is TRBJ2-1; D not certain. The CDR3 has 13 residues. Germline V gene lookup returns CDR1 MNHNY and CDR2 SVGAGI (reference sequence). Trimming stripped 7 bases from V and 4 bases from J, with 11 bases between. The CDR3 nucleotides are TGTGCCAGCATTTCAGACCCATACAATGAGCAGTTCTTC. Translation gives CASISDPYNEQFF.

J is TRBJ1-6 and V is TRBV9; the match to TRBD1 covers 7 bases. J was trimmed by 0 bases and V by 3 bases; bases with no gene match: 3. Germline values: CDR1 SGDLS, CDR2 YYNGEE. The CDR3 totals 16 residues. As DNA, the CDR3 is TGTGCCAGCAGCGGGACAGGTAACTCCTATAATTCACCCCTCCACTTT. It is translated as CASSGTGNSYNSPLHF.

Ten or more counts support this clonotype. The CDR3 is CASSQGGQNTEAFF. CDR3 sequence (DNA): TGCGCCAGCAGCCAAGGGGGACAGAACACTGAAGCTTTCTTT. This chain links TRBV4-1 with TRBJ1-1; TRBD1 is a possible D gene (6 bases). The CDR3 spans 14 residues. CDR1 and CDR2 (germline): MGHRA, YSYEKL. Trimming took 1 base from V and 1 from J, leaving 7 bases between them.

This clonotype has a count of ten or more. The rearrangement uses TRBV10-3 and TRBJ2-2; no firm D call. The CDR3 runs 14 residues. Per germline, CDR1 ENHRY and CDR2 SYGVKD. The V end lost 2 bases, the J end lost 5 bases, and 9 bases lay between the germline ends. CDR3 bases: TGTGCCATCAGTGAGCTTACAGCAACCGGGGAGCTGTTTTTT. Protein sequence: CAISELTATGELFF.

This clonotype was detected only a few times. The chain links TRBV15 to TRBJ2-1, with D unresolved. Trimming removed 4 bases from V and 0 bases from J, with 10 bases in between. Germline loops: CDR1 LNHNV, CDR2 YYDKDF (reference sequence). CDR3 length: 15 amino acids. The CDR3 DNA reads as TGTGCCACCAGCATCGACGGACGCTCCTACAATGAGCAGTTCTTC. Its protein is CATSIDGRSYNEQFF.

The V and J genes are TRBV7-6 and TRBJ2-7; tentative D call: TRBD1 (6 bases). Per the germline V gene, CDR1 is SGHVS and CDR2 is FNYEAQ. The CDR3 contains 13 residues. V was trimmed by 5 bases and J by 0 bases, leaving 8 bases between them. The CDR3: CASSQGHSYEQYV. The CDR3 nucleotides read TGTGCCAGCAGCCAGGGGCACTCCTACGAGCAGTACGTC.

V usage is TRBV4-1 and J usage is TRBJ2-1; a weak D match, TRBD1 (5 bases). Trimming pared 5 bases from V and 0 bases from J, leaving 14 bases between. The CDR3 has 16 amino acids. Germline values: CDR1 MGHRA, CDR2 YSYEKL. DNA for the CDR3: TGCGCCAGCAGCATTCAGGGATGGAGCTCCTACAATGAGCAGTTCTTC. It specifies CASSIQGWSSYNEQFF.

This rearrangement joins TRBV12-3 or TRBV12-4 to TRBJ2-2, with D uncertain. This CDR3 contains 15 residues. V lost 7 bases, J lost 2 bases, and 14 bases lay in between. The CDR3 loop is CASIGRYINTGELFF. For the CDR3, the DNA is TGTGCCAGCATCGGACGCTATATCAACACCGGGGAGCTGTTTTTT.

The table lists this clonotype with many counts. The chain employs TRBV7-2 and TRBJ2-2, with 10 bases that match TRBD1. The trim removed 5 bases at V and 5 bases at J, leaving 5 bases unmatched. The CDR3 is made up of 15 amino acids. Germline V gene lookup returns CDR1 SGHTA and CDR2 FQGNSA. The CDR3 DNA is TGTGCCAGCAGCGATCCGGGACAGGGGACCGGGGAGCTGTTTTTT. Encoded protein: CASSDPGQGTGELFF.

The V call is TRBV4-1, the J call TRBJ1-1, with 7 bases matching TRBD1. CDR1 and CDR2 from the germline V gene are MGHRA and YSYEKL. V lost 7 bases to trimming and J lost 1 base; unmatched junction nucleotides: 6. The CDR3 covers 14 residues. The CDR3 here is CASMSRQGNTEAFF. The CDR3 DNA follows: TGCGCCAGCATGTCCCGACAGGGGAACACTGAAGCTTTCTTT.

In its sample, this clonotype was seen a few times. This rearrangement joins TRBV6-1 to TRBJ1-5; TRBD1 aligns across 11 bases. Germline CDR1 is MNHNS and CDR2 is SASEGT. V lost 6 bases, J lost 4 bases, and 8 bases stayed unmatched. There are 16 residues in the CDR3. CDR3 coding DNA: TGTGCCAGCAGAGATCCGGGACAGGGGGTTAATCAGCCCCAGCATTTT. Its translation is CASRDPGQGVNQPQHF.

J is TRBJ1-2 and V is TRBV28; the D is unclear. The germline V gene encodes CDR1 MDHEN and CDR2 SYDVKM. CDR3 length equals 16 residues. V was shortened by 3 bases and J by 1 base, with 15 bases between the two germline ends. This CDR3 reads CASSFLGQALNYGYTF. DNA of the CDR3: TGTGCCAGCAGTTTTCTCGGGCAGGCACTTAACTATGGCTACACCTTC.

For the CDR3, the DNA is TGCGCCAGCAGCCAAGTATTACAGGGGGCGAACACCGGGGAGCTGTTTTTT. Translation gives CASSQVLQGANTGELFF. This chain links TRBV4-3 with TRBJ2-2; 8 nucleotides agree with TRBD1. Germline trimming cut 1 base from V and 0 bases from J; bases unmatched to any gene: 4. Germline loops: CDR1 LGHNA, CDR2 YSLEER. CDR3 length: 17 residues.

This clonotype occurred a few times. The genes are TRBV4-2 and TRBJ2-5; D gene unclear. The CDR3 totals 16 residues. V gave up 4 bases and J gave up 3 bases, with 18 bases separating them. Germline assignment: CDR1 LGHNA and CDR2 YNFKEQ. CDR3 nucleotides: TGTGCCAGCAGCCCCCTCAAAGGACCTGCCGAAGAGACCCAGTACTTC. As protein: CASSPLKGPAEETQYF.

The chain joins TRBV24-1 to TRBJ2-3; maybe TRBD1 (6 bases). Germline loops: CDR1 KGHDR, CDR2 SFDVKD. This CDR3 comprises 19 residues. V lost 2 bases and J lost 1, with 21 bases in between. In DNA, the CDR3 is TGTGCCACCAGTGATTCCACTTTTATGTGGACAGTCGGCACAGATACGCAGTATTTT. Translating it yields CATSDSTFMWTVGTDTQYF.

This clonotype was recorded at least ten times. This sequence joins TRBV7-2 and TRBJ2-5, with 7 positions matching TRBD2. Per germline, CDR1 SGHTA and CDR2 FQGNSA. The V and J ends lost 1 base and 5 bases, in that order; junction bases with no gene match: 7. This CDR3 spans 15 amino acids. The CDR3 is CASSLGAGRVETQYF. Written as DNA, the CDR3 is TGTGCCAGCAGCTTAGGGGCAGGGAGGGTCGAGACCCAGTACTTC.

The chain uses TRBV27 and TRBJ2-2; weak D call: TRBD2 (5 bases). The CDR3 covers 15 residues. Trimming left V 2 bases short and J 2 bases short, with 9 bases between. Germline CDR1 MNHEY, CDR2 SMNVEV (reference sequence). CDR3 region: CASSLVSGNTGELFF. The CDR3 bases are TGTGCCAGCAGTTTAGTATCGGGAAACACCGGGGAGCTGTTTTTT.

This clonotype was seen a few times. This chain links TRBV28 with TRBJ2-4; a possible D gene is TRBD2 (6 bases). Germline CDR1 is MDHEN and CDR2 is SYDVKM. V was shortened by 10 bases and J by 7 bases, with 11 bases between the two germline ends. The CDR3 sequence is 11 residues long. The CDR3 here is CATSRGNIQYF. The CDR3 DNA reads TGTGCCACCTCCCGGGGGAACATTCAGTACTTC.

V gene TRBV7-9 combines with J gene TRBJ1-1; 8 nucleotides align to TRBD1. This CDR3 comprises 15 residues. From germline, CDR1 is SEHNR and CDR2 FQNEAQ (reference sequence). V lost 5 bases to trimming and J lost 2 bases; unmatched junction nucleotides: 7. Here the CDR3 DNA reads TGTGCCAGCAGCGATAACAGGGGGGGAAACACTGAAGCTTTCTTT. Translated, it gives CASSDNRGGNTEAFF.

This rearrangement joins TRBV6-1 to TRBJ2-2; 7 bases are shared with TRBD1. Germline values: CDR1 MNHNS, CDR2 SASEGT. V trimming: 7 bases; J trimming: 3 bases; junction bases outside the gene matches: 5. The CDR3 runs to 14 residues. This chain's CDR3 is CASNRDSDTGELFF. CDR3 sequence (DNA): TGTGCCAGCAACCGGGACAGTGACACCGGGGAGCTGTTTTTT.

The sample holds one count of this clonotype. The gene calls are TRBV2 and TRBJ1-1, with D perhaps matching TRBD1 (5 bases). The V and J ends lost 8 bases and 4 bases respectively, with 26 bases between them. CDR1 and CDR2 (germline): SNHLY, FYNNEI. The CDR3 consists of 17 residues. The CDR3 loop is CASPSQGPVNVGTEAFF. DNA for the CDR3: TGTGCCAGCCCCTCCCAGGGACCCGTCAATGTGGGCACTGAAGCTTTCTTT.

This clonotype was seen a handful of times. The chain couples TRBV29-1 to TRBJ2-1; D gene unclear. Germline V gene sequence: CDR1 SQVTM, CDR2 ANQGSEA. Trimming removed 1 base at V and 0 bases at J, with 13 bases between. The CDR3 totals 16 residues. For the CDR3, the DNA is TGCAGCGTTGAAGGCGGTGATTCGAGCTCCTACAATGAGCAGTTCTTC. As protein: CSVEGGDSSSYNEQFF.

The rearrangement links TRBV5-1 to TRBJ2-1; TRBD1 matches 9 bases. This CDR3 is built from 15 residues. With V trimmed by 5 bases and J by 7 bases, 10 bases remained unmatched. Germline V CDR1 and CDR2: SGHRS, YFSETQ. The CDR3 reads CASRPGTGSRNEQFF. The CDR3 DNA follows: TGCGCCAGCAGGCCCGGGACAGGGTCTCGAAATGAGCAGTTCTTC.

The chain employs TRBV7-6 and TRBJ2-1; TRBD2 matches at 12 bases. Germline CDR1 SGHVS, CDR2 FNYEAQ. After removal of 4 bases from V and 3 bases from J, the junction contained 7 bases not matched to a gene. CDR3 length: 17 residues. CDR3 sequence reads: CASSSTSGGPGYNEQFF. The CDR3 nucleotides are TGTGCCAGCAGCTCTACTAGCGGGGGGCCAGGCTACAATGAGCAGTTCTTC. Full variable domain (remainder filled in from reference TRBV7-6 and TRBJ2-1): GAGVSQSPRYKVTKRGQDVALRCDPISGHVSLYWYRQALGQGPEFLTYFNYEAQQDKSGLPNDRFSAERPEGSISTLTIQRTEQRDSAMYRCASSSTSGGPGYNEQFFGPGTRLTVL.